This T cell receptor beta chain originates from a study of T cells of healthy individuals. TCRdb reprocessed the 5' RACE reads with MiXCR, giving one entry per CDR3 protein. The data hold approximately 58,000 distinct CDR3 sequences, with 14% to 15% observed a single time. V lost 9 bases and J 0 bases, leaving 2 bases between the germline ends. The CDR3 spans 10 residues. Germline CDR1 is SNHLY and CDR2 is FYNNEI. The chain uses TRBV2 and TRBJ1-2, with D hard to call. The clonotype comes from a human donor in good health. CDR3 DNA: TGTGCCAGTCCTAACTATGGCTACACCTTC. Amino acids: CASPNYGYTF.